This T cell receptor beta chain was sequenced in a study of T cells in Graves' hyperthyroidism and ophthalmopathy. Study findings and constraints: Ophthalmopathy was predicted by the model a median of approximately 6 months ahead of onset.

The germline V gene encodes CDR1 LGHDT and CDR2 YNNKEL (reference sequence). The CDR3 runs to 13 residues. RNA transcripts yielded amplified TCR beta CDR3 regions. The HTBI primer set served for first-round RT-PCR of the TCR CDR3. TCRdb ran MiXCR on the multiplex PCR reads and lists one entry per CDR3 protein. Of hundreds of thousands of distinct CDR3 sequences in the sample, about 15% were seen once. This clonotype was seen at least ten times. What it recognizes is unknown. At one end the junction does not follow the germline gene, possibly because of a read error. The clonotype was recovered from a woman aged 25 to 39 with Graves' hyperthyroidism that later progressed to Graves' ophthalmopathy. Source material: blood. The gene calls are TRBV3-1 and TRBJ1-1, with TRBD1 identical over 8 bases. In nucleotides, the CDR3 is TGTGCCAGCACCCAAGACAGGGGACCTGAAGCTTTCTTT. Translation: CASTQDRGPEAFF. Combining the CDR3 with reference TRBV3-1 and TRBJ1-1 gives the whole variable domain DTAVSQTPKYLVTQMGNDKSIKCEQNLGHDTMYWYKQDSKKFLKIMFSYNNKELIINETVPNRFSPKSPDKAHLNLHINSLELGDSAVYFCASTQDRGPEAFFGQGTRLTVV.